This T cell receptor beta chain was profiled in a study of T cell responses to AZD1222 COVID-19 vaccine. Notes on this clone: At one of its ends the junction is not consistent with the germline gene, which may arise from a read error.

Data came from immunoSEQ multiplex PCR; TCRdb stores just in-frame clones and leaves some out. This table holds 55,000 to 70,000 clones, 75% to 90% found once. This CDR3 has 13 amino acids. Per germline, CDR1 SQVTM and CDR2 ANQGSEA. Sequencing was performed on peripheral blood, taken 28 days after the second AZD1222 dose. J is TRBJ1-2 and V is TRBV29-1, with D unresolved. The TCR sequence derives from an adult who received the AZD1222 COVID-19 vaccine. CDR3 DNA: TGCAGCGTGGAAAGGACGGGGTTGGGTGGCTATACCTTC. Protein sequence: CSVERTGLGGYTF.